These 26 T cell receptor beta chains were sequenced from one sample in a study of cytomegalovirus exposure and HLA in healthy donors. PCR primers comprised 60 Vbeta and 13 Jbeta primers. TCRdb's table, derived via immunoSEQ multiplex PCR, lists solely in-frame clones and lacks some. The data contain hundreds of thousands of clones, nearly 80% of them singletons. The sample was PBMCs. These receptors originate from a male donor in good health and CMV-seronegative.

There are a few counts of this clone. The chain has TRBV27 and TRBJ1-5, with TRBD1 matching over 11 bases. J lost 12 bases, V lost 4 bases, and 8 bases had no gene match. Germline V gene sequence: CDR1 MNHEY, CDR2 SMNVEV (reference sequence). This CDR3 has 14 amino acids. Written as DNA, the CDR3 is TGTGCCAGCAGTTCCCGGACAGGGGGCGCGGTCCAGCATTTT. It codes for CASSSRTGGAVQHF.

The rearrangement joins TRBV7-8 to TRBJ2-7; 8 nucleotides align to TRBD2. Germline lookup yields CDR1 SGHVS and CDR2 FQNEAQ. Losses at the gene ends were 3 bases for V and 6 bases for J; bases not matched to a gene: 13. The CDR3 is made up of 16 amino acids. CDR3 in DNA: TGTGCCAGCAGCTTTGGGGGTAGCGGGAAGGGCGGCGAGCAGTACTTC. Translated, it gives CASSFGGSGKGGEQYF.

The chain employs TRBV15 and TRBJ2-5, with D maybe TRBD1 (6 bases). Trimming shortened V by 0 bases and J by 0 bases, and 14 bases separated the two germline ends. The CDR3 sequence is 17 residues long. Germline V gene lookup returns CDR1 LNHNV and CDR2 YYDKDF (reference sequence). The CDR3, as DNA: TGTGCCACCAGCAGAGATTTACAGCAGGGGAACCAAGAGACCCAGTACTTC. It translates to CATSRDLQQGNQETQYF.

The chain has TRBV7-9 and TRBJ2-3, with a tentative D call TRBD2 (5 bases). Germline V gene lookup returns CDR1 SEHNR and CDR2 FQNEAQ (reference sequence). This CDR3 is 16 amino acids long. V dropped 1 base and J dropped 0 bases, with 11 bases sitting between them. CDR3 nucleotides: TGTGCCAGCAGCTTAGGGGCGCGACTAAGCACAGATACGCAGTATTTT. Translated, it gives CASSLGARLSTDTQYF.

The chain joins TRBV15 to TRBJ1-2, with 9 bases aligning to TRBD1. The CDR3 length is 14 residues. CDR1 is LNHNV, CDR2 YYDKDF, per germline (reference sequence). V lost 0 bases and J lost 7; bases outside the gene matches: 3. CDR3 nucleotides: TGTGCCACCAGCAGAGAACAGGGGGCATTTGGCTACACCTTC. Translation gives CATSREQGAFGYTF.

Only a few counts were recorded for this clone. The chain uses TRBV19 and TRBJ1-1; D is undetermined. The germline V gene has CDR1 LNHDA and CDR2 SQIVND (reference sequence). Between the trimmed V and J ends, which lost 3 bases and 3 bases, there was a span of 8 bases. This CDR3 contains 13 residues. CDR3: CASSIGRDTEAFF. CDR3 sequence (DNA): TGTGCCAGTAGTATCGGGAGGGACACTGAAGCTTTCTTT.

The chain uses TRBV11-3 and TRBJ2-1, with 13 positions matching TRBD2. V lost 3 bases to trimming and J lost 0 bases; unmatched junction nucleotides: 8. CDR3 size: 19 residues. Germline CDR1 and CDR2: SGHNT and YENEEA. CDR3 nucleotide sequence: TGTGCCAGCAGCTTCCAAGGGACTAGCGGGATCAGCTCCTACAATGAGCAGTTCTTC. Encoded protein: CASSFQGTSGISSYNEQFF. Full variable domain (outside the CDR3, taken from reference TRBV11-3 and TRBJ2-1): EAGVVQSPRYKIIEKKQPVAFWCNPISGHNTLYWYLQNLGQGPELLIRYENEEAVDDSQLPKDRFSAERLKGVDSTLKIQPAELGDSAVYLCASSFQGTSGISSYNEQFFGPGTRLTVL.

The chain links TRBV5-1 to TRBJ2-2; TRBD1 matches 9 bases. V was clipped by 4 bases and J by 5 bases; unmatched bases: 6. CDR3 size: 15 residues. Germline CDR1 and CDR2: SGHRS and YFSETQ. The CDR3 coding sequence is TGCGCCAGCAGCGCGGGACAGGGTGTGACCGGGGAGCTGTTTTTT. Translation: CASSAGQGVTGELFF. Full variable domain (remainder filled in from reference TRBV5-1 and TRBJ2-2): KAGVTQTPRYLIKTRGQQVTLSCSPISGHRSVSWYQQTPGQGLQFLFEYFSETQRNKGNFPGRFSGRQFSNSRSEMNVSTLELGDSALYLCASSAGQGVTGELFFGEGSRLTVL.

The chain employs TRBV7-3 and TRBJ2-2, with 10 positions matching TRBD2. The CDR3 loop spans 16 amino acids. Germline CDR1 reads SGHTA; CDR2 reads FQGTGA. Trimming cost V 4 bases and J 0 bases; bases outside gene matches: 2. The CDR3 nucleotides read TGTGCCAGCAGCTCAGCGGGGGGGGCGAACACCGGGGAGCTGTTTTTT. As protein: CASSSAGGANTGELFF.

As DNA, the CDR3 is TGCGCCAGCAGCCGGACTAGCGGGGGGGCCAGCACAGATACGCAGTATTTT. Protein: CASSRTSGGASTDTQYF. This sequence joins TRBV5-1 and TRBJ2-3; 15 bases fit TRBD2. The V and J ends lost 4 bases and 0 bases, in that order; junction bases with no gene match: 3. The CDR3 is 17 amino acids. Germline assignment: CDR1 SGHRS and CDR2 YFSETQ.

The gene calls are TRBV6-4 and TRBJ1-2; 7 bases align to TRBD1. The CDR3 runs to 14 residues. Germline V CDR1 and CDR2: MRHNA, SNTAGT. The ends lost 6 bases at V and 2 bases at J; junction bases unmatched: 6. CDR3 amino acids: CASSEVTGNYGYTF. CDR3 coding DNA: TGTGCCAGCAGCGAAGTGACAGGGAACTATGGCTACACCTTC.

This chain links TRBV4-3 with TRBJ2-2, with D uncertain. Germline V gene sequence: CDR1 LGHNA, CDR2 YSLEER. The CDR3 consists of 13 residues. V was trimmed by 1 base and J by 8 bases, leaving 8 bases between them. The CDR3 region is CASSQALSGELFF. The CDR3 bases are TGCGCCAGCAGCCAAGCCCTTTCGGGGGAGCTGTTTTTT.

The V and J genes are TRBV5-1 and TRBJ2-3, with TRBD2 matching over 7 bases. V was pared by 8 bases and J by 0 bases, with 6 bases of the junction left unmatched. The CDR3 runs to 14 residues. In germline, CDR1 is SGHRS, CDR2 YFSETQ. CDR3 bases: TGCGCCAGTAAGCGGGGATCTAGCACAGATACGCAGTATTTT. This codes for CASKRGSSTDTQYF. Drawing the rest from reference TRBV5-1 and TRBJ2-3, the complete variable domain is KAGVTQTPRYLIKTRGQQVTLSCSPISGHRSVSWYQQTPGQGLQFLFEYFSETQRNKGNFPGRFSGRQFSNSRSEMNVSTLELGDSALYLCASKRGSSTDTQYFGPGTRLTVL.

This chain links TRBV11-2 with TRBJ2-7, with TRBD2 matching 8 bases. J gave up 6 bases and V 3 bases, and 7 bases lay outside the gene matches. Germline CDR1 reads SGHAT; CDR2 reads FQNNGV. This CDR3 has 14 residues. The chain's CDR3 is CASSLSLAGGEQYF. CDR3 DNA sequence: TGTGCCAGCAGCTTGTCTCTCGCGGGGGGCGAGCAGTACTTC.

The CDR3 bases are TGTGCCAGCGGGCAGCTTGCCTCCTACGAGCAGTACTTC. This encodes CASGQLASYEQYF. The J gene is TRBJ2-7, the V gene TRBV27; D is uncertain. Germline CDR1 and CDR2: MNHEY and SMNVEV (reference sequence). The CDR3 is made up of 13 amino acids. Trimming pared 8 bases from V and 0 bases from J, leaving 11 bases between.

The chain recombines TRBV5-1 with TRBJ2-5; 10 positions agree with TRBD1. The J call may not be correct, given that the DNA end is closer to TRBJ2-7. The CDR3 has 14 residues. Germline lookup yields CDR1 SGHRS and CDR2 YFSETQ. CDR3 sequence: CASSRGQGLDEQYF. CDR3 DNA sequence: TGCGCCAGCAGCAGGGGACAGGGGTTAGACGAGCAGTACTTC.

V gene TRBV7-9 combines with J gene TRBJ2-7; 7 bases align to TRBD2. The germline V gene encodes CDR1 SEHNR and CDR2 FQNEAQ (reference sequence). J was trimmed by 3 bases and V by 2 bases; bases with no gene match: 1. This CDR3 has 13 residues. The CDR3 DNA is TGTGCCAGCAGCTTACCGGGAGGCTACGAGCAGTACTTC. It translates to CASSLPGGYEQYF.

This clone was detected only once. The rearrangement links TRBV28 to TRBJ2-5; D gene uncertain. The V end was cut by 3 bases, the J end by 5 bases, with 4 bases between. The V gene's germline CDR1 is MDHEN and CDR2 SYDVKM. There are 11 residues in the CDR3. Written as DNA, the CDR3 is TGTGCCAGCAGTTTTAGTGAGACCCAGTACTTC. It specifies CASSFSETQYF.

The chain carries TRBV19 and TRBJ1-4, with D possibly matching TRBD1 (5 bases). The CDR3 runs to 15 residues. The germline V gene encodes CDR1 LNHDA and CDR2 SQIVND (reference sequence). Trimming shortened V by 4 bases and J by 0 bases, and 9 bases separated the two germline ends. The CDR3 protein is CASSSGGSTNEKLFF. CDR3 sequence (DNA): TGTGCCAGTAGTAGCGGGGGTTCAACTAATGAAAAACTGTTTTTT.

This chain connects TRBV27 to TRBJ2-1; D may be TRBD1 (5 bases). Germline values: CDR1 MNHEY, CDR2 SMNVEV (reference sequence). The CDR3 loop spans 14 amino acids. V was shortened by 2 bases and J by 2 bases, with 7 bases between the two germline ends. The CDR3 nucleotides read TGTGCCAGCAGTTTAGTCAGGGCCTACAATGAGCAGTTCTTC. This codes for CASSLVRAYNEQFF.

The chain combines TRBV7-9 with TRBJ2-5; TRBD1 is a possible D gene (6 bases). Gene TRBJ2-7 matches the end of the DNA better, so the J call may be wrong. The CDR3 extends over 14 amino acids. Germline assignment: CDR1 SEHNR and CDR2 FQNEAQ (reference sequence). The CDR3 loop is CASLSPGQSYEQYF. CDR3 DNA: TGTGCCAGCCTATCCCCCGGACAGAGTTACGAGCAGTACTTC.

The chain is built from TRBV25-1 and TRBJ1-1; tentatively, D is TRBD1 (5 bases). With 1 base removed from V and 3 bases from J, the gap between germline ends came to 12 bases. Germline CDR1 is MGHDK and CDR2 is SYGVNS. The CDR3 covers 15 residues. Written as DNA, the CDR3 is TGTGCCAGCAGTGAATCAATGACGGGGGACACTGAAGCTTTCTTT. Translation gives CASSESMTGDTEAFF.

The chain carries TRBV6-7 and TRBJ2-5, with TRBD1 matching 8 bases. TRBV6-7 is marked as an open reading frame, function uncertain. Losses at the gene ends were 4 bases for V and 4 bases for J; bases not matched to a gene: 8. This CDR3 is built from 15 residues. The CDR3 is CASSFRQGIRETQYF. DNA for the CDR3: TGTGCCAGCAGTTTTCGACAGGGGATAAGAGAGACCCAGTACTTC.

This clone was seen a single time. The junction shows a germline mismatch at one end, possibly a read error. This chain uses TRBV5-8 with TRBJ2-7, with D possibly TRBD2 on 7 matching bases. Germline V lookup: CDR1 SGHTS, CDR2 YDEGEE. This CDR3 has 11 residues. Here the CDR3 DNA reads TGTGCCAGCGGGATTTTACGAGGGGGGGACTTC. Amino acid sequence: CASGILRGGDF.

Here the CDR3 DNA reads TGTGCCAGCAGCTTGGAGGTTGAGGGCACTGAAGCTTTCTTT. Translating it yields CASSLEVEGTEAFF. The J gene is TRBJ1-1, the V gene TRBV5-4; D gene unclear. The CDR3 totals 14 residues. The germline V and J ends were trimmed by 0 bases and 4 bases, with 10 bases remaining between them. The germline V gene encodes CDR1 SGHNT and CDR2 YYREEE (reference sequence).

The chain has TRBV19 and TRBJ2-2; 9 bases fit TRBD2. With 5 bases clipped from V and 3 bases from J, the junction kept 4 bases outside the gene matches. This CDR3 contains 15 residues. Germline V gene data show CDR1 as LNHDA and CDR2 as SQIVND (reference sequence). The chain's CDR3 is CASSWLAGYTGELFF. CDR3 in DNA: TGTGCCAGTAGTTGGCTAGCGGGATACACCGGGGAGCTGTTTTTT.